This section outlines one T cell receptor (beta chain) sequence together with its context. This record comes from a study of T cells in Graves' hyperthyroidism and ophthalmopathy. RNA transcripts provided the source from which TCR beta CDR3 regions were amplified. The HTBI primer set was used in a first-round RT-PCR of the TCR CDR3. From the multiplex PCR reads, TCRdb called clonotypes with MiXCR, one entry per CDR3 protein. The data hold about 590,000 distinct CDR3 sequences, with 13% to 15% observed a single time. Uncontrolled infection, other autoimmune disease, pregnancy or lactation disqualified patients from enrolment. Per germline, CDR1 MNHNS and CDR2 SASEGT. The CDR3 has 16 amino acids. After removal of 5 bases from V and 3 bases from J, the junction contained 11 bases not matched to a gene.

The receptor comes from a woman aged 18-29 years with Graves' ophthalmopathy. Sequencing input: blood. The chain links TRBV6-1 to TRBJ2-7; TRBD2 matches 9 bases. CDR3 protein: CASSQLRLAVHYEQYF. The CDR3 DNA is TGTGCCAGCAGTCAACTCCGACTAGCGGTGCACTACGAGCAGTACTTC.